The 18 T cell receptor beta chains below were found in one sample sequenced in a study of control samples from healthy donors and cancer patients. Measured with immunoSEQ multiplex PCR; TCRdb has only the in-frame clones, and not every one. The data hold 60,000 to 100,000 clones, with 89% observed a single time. Sequencing was carried out using blood. Receptors were obtained from a man aged 50 or older in good health.

This chain connects TRBV6-5 to TRBJ1-3; D is uncertain. Trimming stripped 2 bases from V and 3 bases from J, with 8 bases between. Germline values: CDR1 MNHEY, CDR2 SVGAGI. The CDR3 loop spans 14 amino acids. CDR3 in amino acids: CASSYAAGGNTIYF. The CDR3 region has the DNA TGTGCCAGCAGTTACGCGGCAGGTGGAAACACCATATATTTT.

V is TRBV10-3 and J is TRBJ1-1; no clear D. Germline V CDR1 and CDR2: ENHRY, SYGVKD. The CDR3 loop spans 12 amino acids. The V gene lost 4 bases and the J gene lost 6 bases, with 9 bases spanning the gap. The CDR3, as DNA: TGTGCCATCAGTGGGACCTCGGCTGAAGCTTTCTTT. The encoded protein is CAISGTSAEAFF.

The J gene is TRBJ2-5, the V gene TRBV4-3; 11 bases are a match to TRBD2. The CDR3 is 15 amino acids. CDR1 LGHNA and CDR2 YSLEER come from the germline V gene. J lost 5 bases, V lost 0 bases, and 2 bases had no gene match. CDR3 protein: CASSQEASGGETQYF. CDR3 DNA sequence: TGCGCCAGCAGCCAAGAGGCTAGCGGGGGGGAGACCCAGTACTTC.

The genes are TRBV7-8 and TRBJ2-3; 9 bases are a match to TRBD2. The V gene end was trimmed by 3 bases and the J gene end by 0 bases; junction bases not matched to a gene: 1. The CDR3 has 15 residues. Germline V gene lookup returns CDR1 SGHVS and CDR2 FQNEAQ. The CDR3 protein is CASSLGLASTDTQYF. For the CDR3, the DNA is TGTGCCAGCAGCTTGGGACTAGCTAGCACAGATACGCAGTATTTT.

The genes are TRBV19 and TRBJ1-5, with D unclear. The CDR3 is made up of 15 amino acids. Deletions cut 1 base from V and 1 base from J, with 8 bases between. Germline V gene data show CDR1 as LNHDA and CDR2 as SQIVND (reference sequence). The CDR3 loop reads CASSIASWSNQPQHF. The CDR3 coding sequence is TGTGCCAGTAGTATAGCCTCTTGGAGCAATCAGCCCCAGCATTTT.

The chain combines TRBV5-1 with TRBJ2-7, with 7 bases matching TRBD1. CDR3 length: 13 amino acids. V lost 3 bases and J lost 2; bases outside the gene matches: 2. Germline V gene lookup returns CDR1 SGHRS and CDR2 YFSETQ. The CDR3 DNA sequence: TGCGCCAGCAGCTCCAGGGGGACCTACGAGCAGTACTTC. Residues: CASSSRGTYEQYF.

The V gene is TRBV19, the J gene TRBJ1-4, with TRBD1 matching 7 bases. This CDR3 has 12 amino acids. Trimming removed 1 base from V and 14 bases from J; junction bases left unmatched: 4. Germline CDR1 reads LNHDA; CDR2 reads SQIVND (reference sequence). This CDR3 reads CASSIGGGGLFF. The CDR3, as DNA: TGTGCCAGTAGTATAGGCGGAGGGGGCCTGTTTTTT.

V and J are TRBV5-5 and TRBJ2-3; 7 nucleotides align to TRBD1. The CDR3 runs 14 residues. V was pared by 4 bases and J by 5 bases, with 7 bases of the junction left unmatched. CDR1 SGHKS and CDR2 YYEKEE come from the germline V gene (reference sequence). The CDR3 region has the DNA TGTGCCAGCAGCCTGACAGGGCCTCGAGATACGCAGTATTTT. As protein: CASSLTGPRDTQYF.

The chain carries TRBV11-2 and TRBJ2-2; 8 nucleotides agree with TRBD1. Germline CDR1 and CDR2: SGHAT and FQNNGV. The CDR3 length is 15 residues. V was pared by 1 base and J by 4 bases, with 2 bases of the junction left unmatched. This CDR3 is CASSLGTGITGELFF. DNA for the CDR3: TGTGCCAGCAGCTTAGGGACAGGGATCACCGGGGAGCTGTTTTTT.

The rearrangement joins TRBV30 to TRBJ1-6; no definite D call. The V end was cut by 2 bases, the J end by 10 bases, with 9 bases between. The CDR3 length is 12 residues. The germline V gene has CDR1 GTSNPN and CDR2 SVGIG (reference sequence). DNA of the CDR3: TGTGCCTGGAGTAATACGGCCTCACCCCTCCACTTT. It encodes CAWSNTASPLHF.

The V and J genes are TRBV27 and TRBJ1-1; 8 bases fit TRBD1. CDR3 length equals 14 residues. V was clipped by 3 bases and J by 2 bases; unmatched bases: 2. Germline values: CDR1 MNHEY, CDR2 SMNVEV (reference sequence). The CDR3 DNA reads TGTGCCAGCAGTTTCGACAGGGGTAACACTGAAGCTTTCTTT. This gives the protein CASSFDRGNTEAFF.

The rearrangement joins TRBV7-9 to TRBJ2-7; D is perhaps TRBD1 (6 bases). The CDR3 is 12 residues long. The germline gives CDR1 SEHNR, CDR2 FQNEAQ (reference sequence). V was clipped by 1 base and J by 6 bases, with 7 bases between them. The CDR3 bases are TGTGCCAGCAGCTTAGGGACAGCCGAGCAGTACTTC. Its protein is CASSLGTAEQYF.

CDR3 amino acids: CASSPPGLYGYTF. CDR3 nucleotides: TGTGCCAGCAGCCCGCCGGGACTTTATGGCTACACCTTC. This chain uses TRBV12-3 or TRBV12-4 with TRBJ1-2, with D tentatively TRBD1 (5 bases). CDR3 length equals 13 residues. V was cut by 6 bases and J by 5 bases, with 13 bases left in between.

V and J are TRBV3-1 (or the pseudogene TRBV3-2) and TRBJ1-1, with 9 bases that match TRBD1. The CDR3 consists of 14 residues. Germline lookup yields CDR1 LGHDT and CDR2 YNNKEL (reference sequence). Germline trimming cut 4 bases from V and 10 bases from J; bases unmatched to any gene: 10. The CDR3: CASSRGQGGFGAFF. CDR3 nucleotide sequence: TGTGCCAGCAGCCGGGGACAGGGAGGCTTCGGAGCTTTCTTT.

The chain has TRBV6-6 and TRBJ2-1; perhaps TRBD1 as D (6 bases). CDR3 length: 14 amino acids. V lost 6 bases and J 3 bases, leaving 12 bases between the germline ends. The germline V gene encodes CDR1 MNHNY and CDR2 SVGAGI (reference sequence). The CDR3 nucleotides read TGTGCCAGCAGCCGACAGGACTTCTACAATGAGCAGTTCTTC. Protein sequence: CASSRQDFYNEQFF.

The chain links TRBV13 to TRBJ1-3; no clear D gene. The CDR3 is made up of 16 amino acids. Germline CDR1 reads PRHDT; CDR2 reads FYEKMQ (reference sequence). Deletions cut 1 base from V and 0 bases from J, with 10 bases between. The CDR3 loop reads CASSLVAGSSGNTIYF. The CDR3 DNA sequence: TGTGCCAGCAGCTTAGTGGCAGGCTCCTCTGGAAACACCATATATTTT.

The chain is built from TRBV4-1 and TRBJ2-2; 8 nucleotides agree with TRBD1. CDR3 size: 13 residues. Germline trimming cut 4 bases from V and 6 bases from J; bases unmatched to any gene: 1. Germline loops: CDR1 MGHRA, CDR2 YSYEKL. CDR3 DNA: TGCGCCAGCAGCCCACAGGGGGCCGGGGAGCTGTTTTTT. Translation gives CASSPQGAGELFF.

CDR3 residues: CASSLAPRDSDTQYF. For the CDR3, the DNA is TGTGCCAGCAGCTTAGCGCCTAGGGACTCAGATACGCAGTATTTT. The rearrangement uses TRBV7-2 and TRBJ2-3; the D gene is possibly TRBD2 (6 bases). CDR1 is SGHTA and CDR2 is FQGNSA in the germline V gene. Trimming took off 0 bases at V and 4 bases at J, with 11 bases between the two ends. CDR3 size: 15 residues.